This T cell receptor beta chain was sequenced during a study of cytomegalovirus exposure and HLA in healthy donors. Germline CDR1 is MDHEN and CDR2 is SYDVKM. The CDR3 runs to 15 residues. V lost 4 bases, J lost 5 bases, and 14 bases lay in between. Primers for the PCR totalled 60 Vbeta and 13 Jbeta. TCRdb's table, derived via immunoSEQ multiplex PCR, lists solely in-frame clones and lacks some. The table includes 100,000 to 150,000 clones, roughly 82% detected once. This TCR was recovered from a male donor in good health and CMV-seropositive. The rearrangement links TRBV28 to TRBJ1-4; no firm D call. Sample: PBMCs. The CDR3 bases are TGTGCCAGCAGTTCAGAGAGCAGCGGCAATGAAAAACTGTTTTTT. Translated: CASSSESSGNEKLFF. Together with reference TRBV28 and TRBJ1-4, the CDR3 gives the full variable domain: DVKVTQSSRYLVKRTGEKVFLECVQDMDHENMFWYRQDPGLGLRLIYFSYDVKMKEKGDIPEGYSVSREKKERFSLILESASTNQTSMYLCASSSESSGNEKLFFGSGTQLSVL.